The 29 T cell receptor beta chains reported below all come from one sample, sequenced in a study of blood T cell repertoires in COVID-19. Data came from immunoSEQ multiplex PCR; TCRdb stores just in-frame clones and leaves some out. The sample lists around 250,000 clones; around four fifths were seen once. Sample: peripheral blood. The receptors derive from a man aged 30-40 years who had recovered from COVID-19.

This clone was seen many times. The chain uses TRBV5-4 and TRBJ2-7; 10 nucleotides align to TRBD1. The CDR3 runs 15 residues. The junction had 7 bases not matched to a gene; V was cut back by 4 bases and J by 3 bases. Germline values: CDR1 SGHNT, CDR2 YYREEE (reference sequence). The CDR3, as DNA: TGTGCCAGCAGCCTGGTCGGGACAGGGGACTACGAGCAGTACTTC. It yields the protein CASSLVGTGDYEQYF.

The chain recombines TRBV2 with TRBJ1-1; the D gene is possibly TRBD1 (5 bases). This CDR3 has 17 amino acids. Trimming took 6 bases from V and 1 from J, leaving 21 bases between them. The V gene's germline CDR1 is SNHLY and CDR2 FYNNEI. The CDR3 protein is CASSQVRLGQGNTEAFF. CDR3 nucleotide sequence: TGTGCCAGCAGCCAGGTTCGCCTTGGCCAGGGGAACACTGAAGCTTTCTTT.

The genes are TRBV5-4 and TRBJ1-2; D call uncertain. The CDR3 is 11 amino acids. V was pared by 4 bases and J by 8 bases, with 9 bases between. Germline V gene lookup returns CDR1 SGHNT and CDR2 YYREEE (reference sequence). CDR3 residues: CASSGGVGYTF. The DNA for the CDR3 is TGTGCCAGCAGCGGCGGGGTCGGCTACACCTTC.

This sequence joins TRBV12-3 or TRBV12-4 and TRBJ1-1; TRBD1 might be the D (6 bases). This CDR3 has 12 amino acids. V was shortened by 5 bases and J by 8 bases, with 12 bases between the two germline ends. CDR3 DNA sequence: TGTGCCAGCAGTCCCGGACAGACCGAAGCTTTCTTT. As protein: CASSPGQTEAFF.

This chain links TRBV11-1 with TRBJ1-6; no reliable D call. Germline CDR1 is SGHAT and CDR2 is FQDESV (reference sequence). V lost 4 bases, J lost 10 bases, and 8 bases lay in between. CDR3 length equals 12 residues. The CDR3 loop is CASSSFPSPLHF. The CDR3 coding sequence is TGTGCCAGCAGCTCCTTCCCGTCACCCCTCCACTTT.

The chain combines TRBV28 with TRBJ2-7; possible D gene TRBD2, 7 bases. The V gene's germline CDR1 is MDHEN and CDR2 SYDVKM. This CDR3 has 13 amino acids. V dropped 10 bases and J dropped 2 bases, with 15 bases sitting between them. CDR3 coding DNA: TGTGCCACCCTGGGAGGGGGGCCCTACGAGCAGTACGTC. This codes for CATLGGGPYEQYV.

V usage is TRBV7-8 and J usage is TRBJ2-7; 11 bases map to TRBD1. CDR1 SGHVS and CDR2 FQNEAQ come from the germline V gene. The CDR3 covers 14 residues. Trimming at V came to 5 bases and at J to 6 bases, leaving 6 bases not matched to a gene. The CDR3 spells CASSPRTGGGEQYV. In DNA form, the CDR3 reads TGTGCCAGCAGCCCCCGGACAGGGGGCGGCGAGCAGTACGTC.

V and J are TRBV5-1 and TRBJ2-6; D not resolved. CDR1 and CDR2 (germline): SGHRS, YFSETQ. CDR3 length: 15 amino acids. With 5 bases removed from V and 0 bases from J, the gap between germline ends came to 9 bases. The CDR3 region is CASSSPNSGANVLTF. The CDR3 DNA sequence: TGCGCCAGCAGTTCCCCCAACTCTGGGGCCAACGTCCTGACTTTC.

This sequence joins TRBV10-3 and TRBJ1-2; D might be TRBD1 (5 bases). Trimming cost V 2 bases and J 8 bases, with 21 bases left between them. There are 16 residues in the CDR3. CDR1 ENHRY and CDR2 SYGVKD come from the germline V gene. As DNA, the CDR3 is TGTGCCATCAGTGAGAATTCGGCAGGGTTGGCACAAGGCTACACCTTC. Translation: CAISENSAGLAQGYTF.

The chain has TRBV11-2 and TRBJ2-1; TRBD1 is a possible D gene (7 bases). Trimming shortened V by 1 base and J by 4 bases, and 11 bases separated the two germline ends. Germline V gives CDR1 SGHAT, CDR2 FQNNGV. The CDR3 contains 15 residues. CDR3 bases: TGTGCCAGCAGCTTAGCCCAGGGGGGATACAATGAGCAGTTCTTC. This codes for CASSLAQGGYNEQFF.

V and J are TRBV19 and TRBJ1-2, with no clear D. V lost 7 bases and J lost 7, with 19 bases in between. The germline V gene has CDR1 LNHDA and CDR2 SQIVND (reference sequence). The CDR3 has 14 amino acids. Here the CDR3 reads CASNNIGRVLGYTF. The CDR3 bases are TGTGCCAGTAATAATATTGGGCGAGTTCTTGGCTACACCTTC.

The chain couples TRBV18 to TRBJ2-1; no definite D call. CDR3 length: 16 residues. Germline values: CDR1 KGHSH, CDR2 LQKENI. V shed 0 bases and J shed 0 bases, with 9 bases lying between them. The CDR3 nucleotides read TGTGCCAGCTCACCACCGGGTAGGAGCTCCTACAATGAGCAGTTCTTC. This sequence encodes CASSPPGRSSYNEQFF. Full variable domain (missing parts from reference TRBV18 and TRBJ2-1): NAGVMQNPRHLVRRRGQEARLRCSPMKGHSHVYWYRQLPEEGLKFMVYLQKENIIDESGMPKERFSAEFPKEGPSILRIQQVVRGDSAAYFCASSPPGRSSYNEQFFGPGTRLTVL.

This clone has just one count. V and J are TRBV5-8 and TRBJ1-6; D remains unclear. The CDR3 runs 11 residues. Germline V CDR1 and CDR2: SGHTS, YDEGEE. V was clipped by 4 bases and J by 7 bases, with 3 bases between them. The CDR3 loop reads CASSPNSPLHF. The CDR3 bases are TGTGCCAGCAGCCCGAATTCACCCCTCCACTTT.

This clone was counted a few times. V and J are TRBV19 and TRBJ2-6; D is perhaps TRBD1 (5 bases). The germline CDR1 and CDR2 sequences are LNHDA and SQIVND (reference sequence). The CDR3 is 17 amino acids. V lost 7 bases to trimming and J lost 2 bases, with 18 bases between them. CDR3 sequence: CASKRTWARPGANVLTF. The CDR3 region has the DNA TGTGCCAGTAAGAGGACATGGGCCAGGCCTGGGGCCAACGTCCTGACTTTC.

V and J are TRBV5-1 and TRBJ2-3; 8 nucleotides agree with TRBD1. CDR1 is SGHRS, CDR2 YFSETQ, per germline. There are 16 residues in the CDR3. Germline trimming cut 0 bases from V and 6 bases from J; bases unmatched to any gene: 9. CDR3 coding DNA: TGCGCCAGCAGCTTGGCCCGGGACAGGTTAGGGGATACGCAGTATTTT. Encoded protein: CASSLARDRLGDTQYF.

The chain couples TRBV29-1 to TRBJ1-5; a possible D gene is TRBD1 (5 bases). This CDR3 is built from 12 residues. Germline V gene sequence: CDR1 SQVTM, CDR2 ANQGSEA. V was clipped by 4 bases and J by 7 bases, with 11 bases between them. The CDR3 is CSVGTSRQPQHF. As DNA, the CDR3 is TGCAGCGTTGGGACATCCAGGCAGCCCCAGCATTTT.

The chain links TRBV2 to TRBJ2-7, with D hard to call. CDR1 SNHLY and CDR2 FYNNEI come from the germline V gene. The CDR3 is 13 residues long. V gave up 4 bases and J gave up 1 base, with 8 bases separating them. CDR3 in amino acids: CASSGSLSYEQYF. The CDR3, as DNA: TGTGCCAGCAGTGGCAGTTTATCCTACGAGCAGTACTTC.

The CDR3: CASSQDLVASGRGGELFF. For the CDR3, the DNA is TGTGCCAGCAGCCAAGACCTGGTCGCTAGCGGGAGAGGCGGGGAGCTGTTTTTT. The V call is TRBV3-1 (or the pseudogene TRBV3-2), the J call TRBJ2-2; 10 bases map to TRBD2. Germline loops: CDR1 LGHDT, CDR2 YNNKEL (reference sequence). V was clipped by 0 bases and J by 7 bases; unmatched bases: 11. The CDR3 has 18 amino acids.

This clone was observed a single time. V usage is TRBV20-1 and J usage is TRBJ1-5; TRBD1 aligns across 7 bases. Germline CDR1 and CDR2: DFQATT and SNEGSKA (reference sequence). After removal of 3 bases from V and 7 bases from J, the junction contained 9 bases not matched to a gene. CDR3 length equals 14 residues. The CDR3 region is CSASTPGGQQPQHF. CDR3 bases: TGCAGTGCTAGTACACCAGGGGGTCAACAGCCCCAGCATTTT.

This sequence joins TRBV6-2 or TRBV6-3 and TRBJ2-7; 11 bases align to TRBD2. The CDR3 is made up of 16 amino acids. After removal of 5 bases from V and 3 bases from J, the junction contained 9 bases not matched to a gene. Germline V CDR1 and CDR2: MNHEY, SVGEGT. The DNA of the CDR3 is TGTGCCAGCAGTCCCTATAGCGGGGGGGCCGTCTACGAGCAGTACGTC. Residues: CASSPYSGGAVYEQYV.

The chain couples TRBV4-1 to TRBJ1-1; no definite D call. Germline V gene sequence: CDR1 MGHRA, CDR2 YSYEKL. V dropped 3 bases and J dropped 0 bases, with 8 bases sitting between them. The CDR3 contains 14 residues. In nucleotides, the CDR3 is TGCGCCAGCAGCCACCCAGCGATGAACACTGAAGCTTTCTTT. Translation: CASSHPAMNTEAFF.

The V call is TRBV5-1, the J call TRBJ2-2; perhaps TRBD1 as D (6 bases). The CDR3 spans 20 residues. CDR1 is SGHRS and CDR2 is YFSETQ in the germline V gene. The V gene lost 0 bases and the J gene lost 6 bases, with 27 bases spanning the gap. CDR3 DNA sequence: TGCGCCAGCAGCTTGGCCAACGAGATACTCAGGGGATCAAAGTCCGGGGAGCTGTTTTTT. It encodes CASSLANEILRGSKSGELFF.

V is TRBV18 and J is TRBJ1-1, with TRBD1 matching over 7 bases. The CDR3 is made up of 16 amino acids. Germline loops: CDR1 KGHSH, CDR2 LQKENI. The V gene end was trimmed by 1 base and the J gene end by 1 base; junction bases not matched to a gene: 6. The CDR3 sequence is CASSPQQGVRNTEAFF. The CDR3 DNA follows: TGTGCCAGCTCACCACAGCAGGGGGTAAGGAACACTGAAGCTTTCTTT.

The V and J genes are TRBV19 and TRBJ2-2; 8 bases align to TRBD2. CDR1 LNHDA and CDR2 SQIVND come from the germline V gene (reference sequence). The CDR3 is 14 amino acids. The V and J ends lost 7 bases and 4 bases, in that order; junction bases with no gene match: 5. The CDR3 is CASKAGVATGELFF. DNA of the CDR3: TGTGCCAGTAAAGCGGGGGTCGCCACCGGGGAGCTGTTTTTT.

The rearrangement links TRBV5-1 to TRBJ2-1; the match to TRBD1 covers 11 bases. This CDR3 has 15 amino acids. The germline gives CDR1 SGHRS, CDR2 YFSETQ. The junction had 9 bases not matched to a gene; V was cut back by 4 bases and J by 9 bases. CDR3 coding DNA: TGCGCCAGCAGCGTCGCCGGGACAGGGGGGACTGAGCAGTTCTTC. It encodes CASSVAGTGGTEQFF.

J is TRBJ2-2 and V is TRBV19; 7 nucleotides match TRBD2. This CDR3 is built from 14 residues. V gave up 6 bases and J gave up 6 bases; unmatched junction bases: 7. Looked up from germline, CDR1 is LNHDA and CDR2 is SQIVND (reference sequence). The CDR3 reads CASRAGTTAGELFF. The CDR3 DNA follows: TGTGCCAGTAGGGCCGGGACTACAGCCGGGGAGCTGTTTTTT.

This clone was seen only once. DNA for the CDR3: TGTGCCACCAGCAGAGATAACACAGGTGAAGGAAACACCATATATTTT. Its protein is CATSRDNTGEGNTIYF. This chain joins TRBV15 and TRBJ1-3; a possible D gene is TRBD1 (5 bases). CDR3 size: 16 residues. V gave up 0 bases and J gave up 4 bases, with 13 bases separating them. Germline CDR1 reads LNHNV; CDR2 reads YYDKDF (reference sequence). Together with reference TRBV15 and TRBJ1-3, the CDR3 gives the full variable domain: DAMVIQNPRYQVTQFGKPVTLSCSQTLNHNVMYWYQQKSSQAPKLLFHYYDKDFNNEADTPDNFQSRRPNTSFCFLDIRSPGLGDTAMYLCATSRDNTGEGNTIYFGEGSWLTVV.

This chain joins TRBV5-1 and TRBJ2-3; TRBD2 matches 12 bases. Germline V gives CDR1 SGHRS, CDR2 YFSETQ. V lost 4 bases and J lost 14; bases outside the gene matches: 8. The CDR3 totals 13 residues. Here the CDR3 DNA reads TGCGCCAGCAGCGAGGGACTAGCGGGCGGGGGGTATTTT. Its protein is CASSEGLAGGGYF. The entire variable domain, with the rest obtained from reference TRBV5-1 and TRBJ2-3, is as follows: KAGVTQTPRYLIKTRGQQVTLSCSPISGHRSVSWYQQTPGQGLQFLFEYFSETQRNKGNFPGRFSGRQFSNSRSEMNVSTLELGDSALYLCASSEGLAGGGYFGPGTRLTVL.

The CDR3 sequence: CASSQGPGQGSLETQYF. As DNA, the CDR3 is TGCGCCAGCAGCCAAGGTCCGGGACAGGGGTCACTAGAGACCCAGTACTTC. This chain connects TRBV4-1 to TRBJ2-5, with 10 bases fitting TRBD1. V was clipped by 1 base and J by 4 bases; unmatched bases: 9. Germline V gene sequence: CDR1 MGHRA, CDR2 YSYEKL. The CDR3 runs 17 residues.